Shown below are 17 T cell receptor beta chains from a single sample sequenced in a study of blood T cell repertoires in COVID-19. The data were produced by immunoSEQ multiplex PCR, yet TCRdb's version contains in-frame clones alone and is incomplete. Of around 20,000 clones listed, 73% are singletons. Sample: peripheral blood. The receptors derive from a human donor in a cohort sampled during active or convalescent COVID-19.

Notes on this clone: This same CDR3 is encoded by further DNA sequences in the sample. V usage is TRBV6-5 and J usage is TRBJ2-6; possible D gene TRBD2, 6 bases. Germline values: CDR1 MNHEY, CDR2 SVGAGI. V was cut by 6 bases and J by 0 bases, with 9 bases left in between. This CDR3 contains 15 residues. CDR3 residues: CASRTGGSGANVLTF. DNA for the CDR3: TGTGCCAGCAGGACCGGGGGCTCTGGGGCCAACGTCCTGACTTTC.

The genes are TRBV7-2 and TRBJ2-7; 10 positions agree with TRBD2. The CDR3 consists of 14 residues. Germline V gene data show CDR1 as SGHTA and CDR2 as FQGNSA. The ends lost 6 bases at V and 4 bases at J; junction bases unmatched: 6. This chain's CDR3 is CASRSSGSAYEQYF. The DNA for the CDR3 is TGTGCCAGCAGGTCTAGCGGGAGTGCATACGAGCAGTACTTC.

CDR3 amino acids: CATSRGSGRGITDTQYF. The CDR3 bases are TGTGCCACCAGCAGAGGGTCTGGGCGGGGGATAACAGATACGCAGTATTTT. The gene calls are TRBV15 and TRBJ2-3; TRBD2 aligns across 7 bases. The ends lost 1 base at V and 3 bases at J; junction bases unmatched: 10. The CDR3 runs 17 residues. Germline V CDR1 and CDR2: LNHNV, YYDKDF (reference sequence).

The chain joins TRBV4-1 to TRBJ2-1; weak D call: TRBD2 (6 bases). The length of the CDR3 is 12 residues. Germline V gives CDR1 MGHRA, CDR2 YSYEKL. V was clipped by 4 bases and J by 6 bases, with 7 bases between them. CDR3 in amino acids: CASSREVNEQFF. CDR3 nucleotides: TGCGCCAGCAGCCGGGAGGTCAATGAGCAGTTCTTC.

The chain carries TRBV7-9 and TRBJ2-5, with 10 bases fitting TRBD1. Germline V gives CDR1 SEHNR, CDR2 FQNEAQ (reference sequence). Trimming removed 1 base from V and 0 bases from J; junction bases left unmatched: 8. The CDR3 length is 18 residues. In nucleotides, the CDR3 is TGTGCCAGCAGCTTAGATCCCTGGGACAGGGGACACCAAGAGACCCAGTACTTC. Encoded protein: CASSLDPWDRGHQETQYF.

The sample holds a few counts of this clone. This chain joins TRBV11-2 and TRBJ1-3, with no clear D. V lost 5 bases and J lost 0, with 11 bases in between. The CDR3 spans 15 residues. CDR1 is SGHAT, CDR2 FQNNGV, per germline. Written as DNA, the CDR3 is TGTGCCAGCAGCGGTCGGAGGAACTCTGGAAACACCATATATTTT. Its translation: CASSGRRNSGNTIYF.

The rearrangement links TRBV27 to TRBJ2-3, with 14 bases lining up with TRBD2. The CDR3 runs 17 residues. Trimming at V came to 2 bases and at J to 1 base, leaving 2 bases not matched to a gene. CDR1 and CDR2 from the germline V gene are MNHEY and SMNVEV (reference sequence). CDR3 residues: CASSLLGLAGGTDTQYF. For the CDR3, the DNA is TGTGCCAGCAGTTTACTGGGACTAGCGGGGGGCACAGATACGCAGTATTTT.

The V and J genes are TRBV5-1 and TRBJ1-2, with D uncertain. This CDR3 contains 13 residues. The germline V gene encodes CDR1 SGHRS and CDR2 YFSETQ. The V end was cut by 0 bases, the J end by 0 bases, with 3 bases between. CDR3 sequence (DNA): TGCGCCAGCAGCTTGGCAACTAACTATGGCTACACCTTC. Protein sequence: CASSLATNYGYTF.

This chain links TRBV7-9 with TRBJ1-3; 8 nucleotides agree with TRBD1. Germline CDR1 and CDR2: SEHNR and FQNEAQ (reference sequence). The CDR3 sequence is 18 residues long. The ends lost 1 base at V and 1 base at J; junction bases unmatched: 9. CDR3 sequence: CASSLDGRGRSSGNTIYF. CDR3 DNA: TGTGCCAGCAGCTTAGATGGCAGGGGGCGAAGTTCTGGAAACACCATATATTTT.

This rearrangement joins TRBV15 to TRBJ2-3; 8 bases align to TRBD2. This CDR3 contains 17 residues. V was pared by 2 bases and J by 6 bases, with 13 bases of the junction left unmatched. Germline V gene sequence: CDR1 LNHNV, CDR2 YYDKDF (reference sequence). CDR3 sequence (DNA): TGTGCCACCAGCAGATGGGGGCTAGCGGGTTCGGCGGATACGCAGTATTTT. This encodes CATSRWGLAGSADTQYF.

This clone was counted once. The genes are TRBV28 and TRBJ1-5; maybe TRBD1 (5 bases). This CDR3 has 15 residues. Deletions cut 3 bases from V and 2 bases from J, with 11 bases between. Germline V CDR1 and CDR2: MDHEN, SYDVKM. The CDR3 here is CASSLGGAGNQPQHF. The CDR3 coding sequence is TGTGCCAGCAGTTTGGGTGGGGCGGGCAATCAGCCCCAGCATTTT.

The CDR3 loop reads CASSVQGDGQPQHF. The CDR3 coding sequence is TGTGCCAGTAGTGTACAGGGCGACGGTCAGCCCCAGCATTTT. The V and J genes are TRBV19 and TRBJ1-5; TRBD1 is a possible D gene (6 bases). Germline values: CDR1 LNHDA, CDR2 SQIVND (reference sequence). The CDR3 extends over 14 amino acids. Trimming pared 5 bases from V and 6 bases from J, leaving 14 bases between.

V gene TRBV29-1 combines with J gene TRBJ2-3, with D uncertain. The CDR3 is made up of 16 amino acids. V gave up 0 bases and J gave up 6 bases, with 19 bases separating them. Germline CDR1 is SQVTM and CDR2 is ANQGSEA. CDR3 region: CSVEEQMILVRDTQYF. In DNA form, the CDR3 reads TGCAGCGTTGAAGAGCAGATGATTCTAGTACGGGATACGCAGTATTTT.

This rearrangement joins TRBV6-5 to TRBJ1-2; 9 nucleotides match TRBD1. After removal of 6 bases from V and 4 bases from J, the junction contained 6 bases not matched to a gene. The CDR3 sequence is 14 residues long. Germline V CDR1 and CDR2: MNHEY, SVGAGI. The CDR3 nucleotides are TGTGCCAGCAGCGGACAGGGGTCGAGCTATGGCTACACCTTC. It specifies CASSGQGSSYGYTF.

CDR3 region: CASTGGDSRPYNEQFF. In nucleotides, the CDR3 is TGTGCCAGCACCGGAGGGGACTCTAGACCTTACAATGAGCAGTTCTTC. V usage is TRBV9 and J usage is TRBJ2-1; TRBD2 might be the D (6 bases). The germline V gene has CDR1 SGDLS and CDR2 YYNGEE. V lost 6 bases, J lost 4 bases, and 20 bases lay in between. CDR3 length: 16 amino acids.

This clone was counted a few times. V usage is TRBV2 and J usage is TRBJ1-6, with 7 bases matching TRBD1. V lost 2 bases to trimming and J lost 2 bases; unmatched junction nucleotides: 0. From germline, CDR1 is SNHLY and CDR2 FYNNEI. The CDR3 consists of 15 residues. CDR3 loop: CASSERGPYNSPLHF. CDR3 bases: TGTGCCAGCAGTGAAAGGGGGCCCTATAATTCACCCCTCCACTTT.

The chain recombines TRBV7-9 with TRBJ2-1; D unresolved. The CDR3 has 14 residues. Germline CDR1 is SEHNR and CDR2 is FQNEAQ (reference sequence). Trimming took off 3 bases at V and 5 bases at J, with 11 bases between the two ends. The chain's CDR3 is CASSFDGTHNEQFF. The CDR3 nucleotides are TGTGCCAGCAGCTTCGATGGCACCCACAATGAGCAGTTCTTC.